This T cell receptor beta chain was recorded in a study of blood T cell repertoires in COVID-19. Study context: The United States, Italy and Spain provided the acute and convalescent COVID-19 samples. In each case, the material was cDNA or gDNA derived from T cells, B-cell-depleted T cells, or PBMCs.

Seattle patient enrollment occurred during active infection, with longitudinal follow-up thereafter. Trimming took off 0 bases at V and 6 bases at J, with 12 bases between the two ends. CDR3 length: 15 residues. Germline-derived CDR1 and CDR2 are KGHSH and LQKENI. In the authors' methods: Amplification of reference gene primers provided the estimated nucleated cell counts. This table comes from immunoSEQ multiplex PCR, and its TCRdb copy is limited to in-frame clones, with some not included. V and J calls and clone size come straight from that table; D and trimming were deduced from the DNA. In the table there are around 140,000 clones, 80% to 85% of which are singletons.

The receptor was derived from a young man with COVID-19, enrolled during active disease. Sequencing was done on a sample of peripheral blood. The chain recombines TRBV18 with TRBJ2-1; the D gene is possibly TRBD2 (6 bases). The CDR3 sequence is CASSPPTQGGNEQFF. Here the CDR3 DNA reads TGTGCCAGCTCACCACCAACCCAGGGAGGCAATGAGCAGTTCTTC.